This entry lists 6 T cell receptor delta chains sequenced from one sample in a study of gamma-delta T cells after stem cell transplantation. TCRdb reapplied CATT to the RT-PCR reads. In the table there are about 1,600 delta-chain clones, 5.5% of which are singletons. Sequencing was carried out using gamma-delta T cells. The source of these receptors is a human donor. It is not recorded whose cells these are; they may come from a transplant donor.

Notes on this clone: A far more abundant clone sits one base away, making this likely a read error. Other DNA sequences from this sample encode an identical CDR3 as well. The rearrangement joins TRDV2 to TRDJ1, with 7 bases that match TRDD3. Germline assignment: CDR1 GEAIGNYY and CDR2 EKD. The CDR3 runs to 18 residues. After removal of 0 bases from V and 1 base from J, the junction contained 13 bases not matched to a gene. This chain's CDR3 is CACDTVPGGSTITDKLIF. CDR3 bases: TGTGCCTGTGACACCGTGCCTGGGGGGTCCACGATCACCGATAAACTCATCTTT.

The table lists this clone with a few counts. The amino acid sequence in TCRdb belongs to a much larger clone and departs from this DNA's translation at residue 8, likely a sequencing read error; the sequence shown is translated from the DNA. The chain combines TRDV2 with TRDJ1, with a weak D call TRDD3 (6 bases). In germline, CDR1 is GEAIGNYY, CDR2 EKD. The ends were cut back, 4 bases at V and 5 bases at J, with 16 bases in the middle. The CDR3 is made up of 14 amino acids. The CDR3 here is CACEALGNSDKLIF. In DNA form, the CDR3 reads TGTGCCTGTGAAGCCCTGGGGAATTCTGATAAACTCATCTTT.

Comment on this clone: A single base is all that separates this from a far larger clone, so a read error is likely. Other nucleotide sequences in the sample specify the same CDR3. The V and J genes are TRDV2 and TRDJ1; 11 positions match TRDD3. Germline assignment: CDR1 GEAIGNYY and CDR2 EKD. V was clipped by 0 bases and J by 2 bases; unmatched bases: 10. The CDR3 spans 18 residues. Here the CDR3 reads CACDTLNTGGYSTDKLIF. DNA for the CDR3: TGTGCCTGTGACACCCTAAATACTGGGGGATATTCTACCGATAAACTCATCTTT.

Turning to this clone: A far bigger clonotype differs at one base, so this is likely a read error. Other DNA sequences in this sample translate to the same CDR3. V gene TRDV2 combines with J gene TRDJ1, with D possibly matching TRDD3 (6 bases). Germline values: CDR1 GEAIGNYY, CDR2 EKD. V was shortened by 3 bases and J by 11 bases, with 21 bases between the two germline ends. The CDR3 length is 14 residues. In DNA, the CDR3 is TGTGCCTGTGACGGACTGGGACAACAATCCAAGCTCATCTTT. Encoded protein: CACDGLGQQSKLIF.

CDR3 residues: CACDPVLGDTMSDKLIF. The DNA of the CDR3 is TGTGCCTGTGACCCAGTACTGGGGGATACCATGAGCGATAAACTCATCTTT. The genes are TRDV2 and TRDJ1; TRDD3 aligns across 12 bases. Germline V gives CDR1 GEAIGNYY, CDR2 EKD. This CDR3 spans 17 amino acids. The ends lost 3 bases at V and 4 bases at J; junction bases unmatched: 11.

As for this clone: This DNA's translation differs at residue 4 from TCRdb's protein, which comes from a much larger clone; a read error is likely, and the protein shown is translated from the DNA. The J gene is TRDJ1, the V gene TRDV2, with TRDD3 identical over 8 bases. The CDR3 sequence is 15 residues long. The germline V gene has CDR1 GEAIGNYY and CDR2 EKD. V shed 5 bases, J shed 10 bases, and the junction held 17 bases outside the gene matches. CDR3 loop: CACGKLLGVPEGLIF. The CDR3 region has the DNA TGTGCCTGTGGCAAACTACTGGGGGTCCCTGAGGGACTCATCTTT.